This T cell receptor (beta chain) was retrieved from a study of blood T cell repertoires in COVID-19. Study as a whole: Donors in the United States, Italy and Spain gave samples during acute or convalescent COVID-19. PBMCs, B-cell-depleted T cells, or T cells were the source of the cDNA or gDNA that made up the material.

In the authors' methods: Reference gene primers were amplified, and this amplification served to estimate nucleated cell counts. TCRdb's copy holds only in-frame clones and misses some; the assay was immunoSEQ multiplex PCR. That table is the source of V, J and clone size, and D and trimming were worked out from the DNA. The sample lists around 140,000 clones, 75% to 90% occurring once. The V and J ends lost 2 bases and 0 bases respectively, with 12 bases between them. Per germline, CDR1 SGHRS and CDR2 YFSETQ. This CDR3 has 16 residues. Sequencing used peripheral blood. This TCR was sampled from a woman aged 50 to 60 with acute or convalescent COVID-19. The gene calls are TRBV5-1 and TRBJ2-1, with D perhaps TRBD2 (6 bases). CDR3 bases: TGCGCCAGCAGCTTATCGGGGGTCGGCTCCTACAATGAGCAGTTCTTC. Amino acids: CASSLSGVGSYNEQFF.